Listed below are T cell receptor beta chains from one sample, sequenced in a study of early T cells in non-severe SARS-CoV-2 infection. One entry per CDR3 protein, called by TCRdb with MiXCR from the 5' RACE reads. This repertoire shows about 29,000 distinct CDR3 sequences, roughly 5.1% found once; its top ten account for 11%. The source material was whole blood. The receptors here all came from an adult who was a healthcare worker with PCR-confirmed SARS-CoV-2 infection or an uninfected control (not recorded which). Both conserved end residues are part of each CDR3. A D gene is named only where the DNA matches it firmly. The listing skips clone size in some rows; elsewhere it reads once, few, many or a size class.

14,TRBJ2-2,TRBD1,many,TRBV7-2,CASRLDRGTGELFF,TGTGCCAGCAGACTGGACAGGGGAACCGGGGAGCTGTTTTTT
17,TRBJ2-2,TRBD2,few,TRBV7-8,CASSSRLAGENTGELFF,TGTGCCAGCAGCTCCCGACTAGCGGGGGAGAACACCGGGGAGCTGTTTTTT
16,TRBJ2-1,TRBD2,NA,TRBV18,CASSPILAGGLSEQFF,TGTGCCAGCTCACCAATTCTAGCGGGCGGATTGAGTGAGCAGTTCTTC
13,TRBJ1-2,TRBD1,medium-sized,TRBV6-5,CASSAGGYYGYTF,TGTGCCAGCAGTGCAGGGGGATACTATGGCTACACCTTC
18,TRBJ2-6,NA,many,TRBV11-2,CASSPLADRAFEANVLTF,TGTGCCAGCAGCCCTCTTGCCGACCGGGCCTTTGAGGCCAACGTCCTGACTTTC
17,TRBJ2-7,TRBD1,many,TRBV7-9,CASSGYDRGRLSYEQYF,TGTGCCAGCAGCGGCTACGACAGGGGGCGTTTAAGCTACGAGCAGTACTTC
14,TRBJ1-1,TRBD1,many,TRBV19,CASTGTDMNTEAFF,TGTGCCAGTACGGGGACAGACATGAACACTGAAGCTTTCTTT
14,TRBJ2-7,TRBD1,NA,TRBV6-1,CASTADRVRHEQYF,TGTGCCAGCACCGCGGACAGGGTTCGTCACGAGCAGTACTTC
13,TRBJ1-6,NA,NA,TRBV6-2/TRBV6-3,CASSATSLSPLHF,TGTGCCAGCAGTGCGACAAGTCTTTCACCCCTCCACTTT
13,TRBJ1-1,NA,NA,TRBV2,CASRRRVDTEAFF,TGTGCCAGCAGACGCAGGGTTGACACTGAAGCTTTCTTT
16,TRBJ1-4,NA,many,TRBV21-1,CASSPPPELTNEKLFF,TGTGCCAGCAGCCCCCCCCCGGAGTTGACTAATGAAAAACTGTTTTTT
17,TRBJ2-4,TRBD2,many,TRBV7-2,CASSLTSGSGTKNIQYF,TGTGCCAGCAGCTTAACTAGCGGGAGTGGGACCAAAAACATTCAGTACTTC